Presented here are 7 T cell receptor beta chains from one specimen sequenced in a study of spatial heterogeneity in lung cancer. TCRdb re-analysed the 5' RACE reads in MiXCR, keeping a single row per CDR3 protein. The table has 25,000 to 35,000 distinct CDR3 sequences, about 10% seen once. Stated time point: blood at routine non-recurrence follow-up after resection. Sequencing was performed on PBMCs, taken at follow-up. These receptors were collected from a female donor with early-stage non-small cell lung cancer.

This clonotype was seen more than once but under ten times. The chain joins TRBV6-6 to TRBJ1-1, with D uncertain. The CDR3 is 11 amino acids. With 6 bases removed from V and 1 base from J, the gap between germline ends came to 3 bases. The germline gives CDR1 MNHNY, CDR2 SVGAGI (reference sequence). The CDR3 loop reads CASRENTEAFF. The DNA of the CDR3 is TGTGCCAGCAGGGAGAACACTGAAGCTTTCTTT.

This clonotype was detected many times. The genes are TRBV5-1 and TRBJ2-7, with D possibly matching TRBD1 (6 bases). The V end lost 4 bases, the J end lost 3 bases, and 11 bases lay between the germline ends. The CDR3 consists of 13 residues. CDR1 and CDR2 from the germline V gene are SGHRS and YFSETQ. DNA for the CDR3: TGCGCCAGCAGCGCGGAAGGGGGCTACGAGCAGTACTTC. The encoded protein is CASSAEGGYEQYF.

CDR3 loop: CASNTGWEAFF. The CDR3 DNA sequence: TGTGCCAGCAACACCGGGTGGGAAGCTTTCTTT. This chain connects TRBV2 to TRBJ1-1; D is unresolved. The CDR3 has 11 amino acids. V lost 7 bases to trimming and J lost 8 bases, with 11 bases between them. CDR1 is SNHLY and CDR2 is FYNNEI in the germline V gene.

The gene calls are TRBV11-1 and TRBJ2-3, with a possible D match to TRBD1 (6 bases). Trimming cost V 6 bases and J 0 bases, with 16 bases left between them. CDR3 length: 16 amino acids. Germline V gives CDR1 SGHAT, CDR2 FQDESV (reference sequence). The CDR3 nucleotides are TGTGCCAGCAGTTACGGTTGGGGGCCCAGCACAGATACGCAGTATTTT. Translated: CASSYGWGPSTDTQYF. Complete variable domain (other parts from reference TRBV11-1 and TRBJ2-3): EAEVAQSPRYKITEKSQAVAFWCDPISGHATLYWYRQILGQGPELLVQFQDESVVDDSQLPKDRFSAERLKGVDSTLKIQPAELGDSAMYLCASSYGWGPSTDTQYFGPGTRLTVL.

This clonotype was recorded many times. This chain joins TRBV20-1 and TRBJ2-7; no clear D gene. This CDR3 region has 13 residues. Germline V gene sequence: CDR1 DFQATT, CDR2 SNEGSKA (reference sequence). V lost 1 base, J lost 3 bases, and 10 bases lay in between. CDR3 sequence (DNA): TGCAGTGCTAGAGGGACGAATCTCTACGAGCAGTACTTC. Its protein product is CSARGTNLYEQYF.

A few counts support this clonotype. The chain combines TRBV28 with TRBJ2-1; D is undetermined. The CDR3 length is 15 residues. Germline-derived CDR1 and CDR2 are MDHEN and SYDVKM. V dropped 6 bases and J dropped 8 bases, with 20 bases sitting between them. CDR3 in DNA: TGTGCCAGCAGCCCGATCATCGGGCCGTACGATGAGCAGTTCTTC. Protein: CASSPIIGPYDEQFF.

Worth noting for this clonotype: A much larger clone sits a single nucleotide away, making a read error possible. The chain carries TRBV28 and TRBJ1-2; tentative D call: TRBD1 (6 bases). The CDR3 covers 13 residues. Germline lookup yields CDR1 MDHEN and CDR2 SYDVKM. CDR3 in DNA: TGTGTCAGCAGTCCCGGGACACATTCCGGCTACACCTTC. It encodes CVSSPGTHSGYTF.